The source of this TCR beta chain is a study of blood T cell repertoires in COVID-19. Germline V CDR1 and CDR2: SNHLY, FYNNEI. V lost 5 bases and J lost 3; bases outside the gene matches: 6. The CDR3 spans 14 residues. Generated by immunoSEQ multiplex PCR, the TCRdb table keeps only in-frame clones and is missing some. The data hold around 160,000 clones, with 70% to 90% observed a single time. Material: peripheral blood. This TCR was sampled from a human donor in a cohort sampled during active COVID-19. The chain uses TRBV2 and TRBJ1-1, with 7 bases lining up with TRBD1. The CDR3 coding sequence is TGTGCCAGCAGTTCAGAGGGGGCTGACACTGAAGCTTTCTTT. As protein: CASSSEGADTEAFF.